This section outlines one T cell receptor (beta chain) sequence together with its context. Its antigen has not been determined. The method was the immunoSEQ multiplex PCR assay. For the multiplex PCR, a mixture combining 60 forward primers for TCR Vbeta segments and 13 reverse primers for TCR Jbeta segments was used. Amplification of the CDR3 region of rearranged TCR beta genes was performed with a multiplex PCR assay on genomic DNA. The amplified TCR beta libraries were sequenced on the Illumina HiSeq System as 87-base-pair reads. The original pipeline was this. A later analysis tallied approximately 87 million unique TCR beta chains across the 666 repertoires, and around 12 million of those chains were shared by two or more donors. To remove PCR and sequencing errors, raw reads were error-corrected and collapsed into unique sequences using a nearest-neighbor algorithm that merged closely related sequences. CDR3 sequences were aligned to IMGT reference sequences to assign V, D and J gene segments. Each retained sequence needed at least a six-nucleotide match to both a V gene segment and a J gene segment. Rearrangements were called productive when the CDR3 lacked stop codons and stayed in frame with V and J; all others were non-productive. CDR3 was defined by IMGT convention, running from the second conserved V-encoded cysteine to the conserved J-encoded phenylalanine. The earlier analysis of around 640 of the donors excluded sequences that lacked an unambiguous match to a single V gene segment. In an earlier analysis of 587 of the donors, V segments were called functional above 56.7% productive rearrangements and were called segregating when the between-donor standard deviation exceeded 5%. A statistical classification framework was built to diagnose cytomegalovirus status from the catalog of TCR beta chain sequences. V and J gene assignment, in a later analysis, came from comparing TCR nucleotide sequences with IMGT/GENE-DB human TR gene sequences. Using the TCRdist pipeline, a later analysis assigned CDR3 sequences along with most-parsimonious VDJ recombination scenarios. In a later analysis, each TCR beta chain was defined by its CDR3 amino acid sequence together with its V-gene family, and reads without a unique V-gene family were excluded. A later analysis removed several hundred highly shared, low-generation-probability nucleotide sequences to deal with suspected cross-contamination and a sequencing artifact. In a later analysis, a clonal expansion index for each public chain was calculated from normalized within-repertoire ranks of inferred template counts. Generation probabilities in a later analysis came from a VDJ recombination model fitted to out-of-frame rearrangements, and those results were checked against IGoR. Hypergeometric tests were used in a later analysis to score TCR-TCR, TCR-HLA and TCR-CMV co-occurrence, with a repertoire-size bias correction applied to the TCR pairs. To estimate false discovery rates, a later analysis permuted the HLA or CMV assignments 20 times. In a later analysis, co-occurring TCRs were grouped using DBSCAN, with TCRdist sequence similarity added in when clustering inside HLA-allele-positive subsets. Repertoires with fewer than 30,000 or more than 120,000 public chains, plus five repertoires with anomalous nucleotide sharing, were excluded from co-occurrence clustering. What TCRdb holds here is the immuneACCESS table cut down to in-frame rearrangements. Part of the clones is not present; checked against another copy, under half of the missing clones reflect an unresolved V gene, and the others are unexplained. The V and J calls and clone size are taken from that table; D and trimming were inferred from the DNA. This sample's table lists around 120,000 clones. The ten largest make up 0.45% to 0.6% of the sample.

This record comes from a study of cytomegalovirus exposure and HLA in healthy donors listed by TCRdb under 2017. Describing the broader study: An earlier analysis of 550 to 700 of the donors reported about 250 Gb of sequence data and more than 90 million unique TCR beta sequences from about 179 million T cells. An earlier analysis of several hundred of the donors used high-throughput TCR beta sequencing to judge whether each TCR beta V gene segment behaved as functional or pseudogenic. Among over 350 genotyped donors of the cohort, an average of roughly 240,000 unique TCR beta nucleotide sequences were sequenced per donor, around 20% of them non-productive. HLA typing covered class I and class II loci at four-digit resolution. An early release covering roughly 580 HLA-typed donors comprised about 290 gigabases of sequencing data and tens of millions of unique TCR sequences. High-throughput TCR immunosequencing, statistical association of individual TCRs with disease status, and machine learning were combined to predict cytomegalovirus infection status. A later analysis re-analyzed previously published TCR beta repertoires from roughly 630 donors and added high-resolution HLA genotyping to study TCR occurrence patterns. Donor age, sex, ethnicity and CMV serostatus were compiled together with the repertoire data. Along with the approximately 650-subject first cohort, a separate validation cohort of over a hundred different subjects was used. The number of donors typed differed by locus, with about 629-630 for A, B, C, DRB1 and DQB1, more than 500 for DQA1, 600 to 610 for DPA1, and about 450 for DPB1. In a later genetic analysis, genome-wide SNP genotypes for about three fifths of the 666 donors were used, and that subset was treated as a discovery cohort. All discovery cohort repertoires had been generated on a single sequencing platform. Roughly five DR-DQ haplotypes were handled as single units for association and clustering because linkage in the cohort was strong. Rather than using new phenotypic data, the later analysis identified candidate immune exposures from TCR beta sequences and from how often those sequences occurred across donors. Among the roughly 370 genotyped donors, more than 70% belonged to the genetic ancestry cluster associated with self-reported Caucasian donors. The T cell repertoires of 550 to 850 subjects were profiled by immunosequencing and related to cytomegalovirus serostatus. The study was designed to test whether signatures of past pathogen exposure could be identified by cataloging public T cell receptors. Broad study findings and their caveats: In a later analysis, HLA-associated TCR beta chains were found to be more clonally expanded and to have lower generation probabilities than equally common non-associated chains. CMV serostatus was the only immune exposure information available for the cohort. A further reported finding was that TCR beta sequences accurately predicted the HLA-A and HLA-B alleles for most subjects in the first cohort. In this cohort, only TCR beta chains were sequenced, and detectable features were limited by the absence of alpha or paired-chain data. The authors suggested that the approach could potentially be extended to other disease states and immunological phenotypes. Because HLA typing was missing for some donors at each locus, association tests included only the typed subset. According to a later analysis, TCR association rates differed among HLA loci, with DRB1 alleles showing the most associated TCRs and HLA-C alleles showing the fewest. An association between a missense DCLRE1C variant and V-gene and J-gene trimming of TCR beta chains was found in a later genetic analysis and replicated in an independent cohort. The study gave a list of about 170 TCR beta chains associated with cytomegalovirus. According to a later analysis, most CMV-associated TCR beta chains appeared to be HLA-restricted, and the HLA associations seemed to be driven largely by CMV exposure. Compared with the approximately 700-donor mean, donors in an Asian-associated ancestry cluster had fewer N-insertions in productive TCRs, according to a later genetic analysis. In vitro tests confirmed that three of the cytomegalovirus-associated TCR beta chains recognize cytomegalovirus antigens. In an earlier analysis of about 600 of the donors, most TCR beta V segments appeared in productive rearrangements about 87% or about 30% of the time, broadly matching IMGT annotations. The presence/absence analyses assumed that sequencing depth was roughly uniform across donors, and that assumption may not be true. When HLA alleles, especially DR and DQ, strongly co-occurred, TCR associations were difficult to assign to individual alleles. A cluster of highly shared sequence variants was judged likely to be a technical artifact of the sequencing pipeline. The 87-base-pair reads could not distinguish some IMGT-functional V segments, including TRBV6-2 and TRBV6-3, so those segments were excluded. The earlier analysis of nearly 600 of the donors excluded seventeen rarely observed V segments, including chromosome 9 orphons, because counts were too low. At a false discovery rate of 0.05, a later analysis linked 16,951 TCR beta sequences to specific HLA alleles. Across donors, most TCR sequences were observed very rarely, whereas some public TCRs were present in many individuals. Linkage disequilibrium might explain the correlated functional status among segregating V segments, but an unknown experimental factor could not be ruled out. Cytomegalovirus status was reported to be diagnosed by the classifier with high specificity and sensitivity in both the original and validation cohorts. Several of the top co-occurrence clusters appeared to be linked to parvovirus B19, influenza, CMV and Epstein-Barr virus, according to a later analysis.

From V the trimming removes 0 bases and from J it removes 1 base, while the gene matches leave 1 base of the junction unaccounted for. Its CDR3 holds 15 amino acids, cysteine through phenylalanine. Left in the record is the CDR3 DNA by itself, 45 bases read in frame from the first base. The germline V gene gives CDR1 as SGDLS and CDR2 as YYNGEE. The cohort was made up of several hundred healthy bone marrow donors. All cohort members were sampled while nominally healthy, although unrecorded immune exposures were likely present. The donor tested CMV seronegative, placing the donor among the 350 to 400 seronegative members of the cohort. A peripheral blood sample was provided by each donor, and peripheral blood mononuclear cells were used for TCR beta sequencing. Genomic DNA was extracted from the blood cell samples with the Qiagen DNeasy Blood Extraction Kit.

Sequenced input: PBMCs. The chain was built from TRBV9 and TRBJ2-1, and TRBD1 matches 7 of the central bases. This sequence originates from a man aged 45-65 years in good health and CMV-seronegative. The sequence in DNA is TGTGCCAGCAGCGTAGGGACAGGTTCCTACAATGAGCAGTTCTTC. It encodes CASSVGTGSYNEQFF.